Listed here are 32 T cell receptor beta chains from one sample, sequenced in a study of blood T cell repertoires in COVID-19 (dated by TCRdb to about 2020). Library preparation was by the immunoSEQ multiplex PCR assay. TCRdb holds this immuneACCESS table with in-frame rearrangements only. Some clones are missing; in checked studies, unresolved V genes explain under half, and the rest has no known cause. In this sample the table shows 90,000 to 150,000 clones, approximately 86% of which occur a single time. 0.88% of the sample belongs to the ten largest clones. Input material: peripheral blood. These receptors all come from a woman between 50 and 59 years old with active or convalescent COVID-19.

This chain connects TRBV6-2 or TRBV6-3 to TRBJ2-2; 14 bases map to TRBD2. This CDR3 contains 19 residues. Germline values: CDR1 MNHEY, CDR2 SVGEGT. With 6 bases clipped from V and 3 bases from J, the junction kept 12 bases outside the gene matches. CDR3 DNA: TGTGCCAGCAGCCCGCGACTAGCGGGAGGGCCATATGACACCGGGGAGCTGTTTTTT. It encodes CASSPRLAGGPYDTGELFF.

CDR3 sequence: CASSPRVEGTDTQYF. The DNA for the CDR3 is TGTGCCAGTAGCCCGCGGGTGGAGGGCACAGATACGCAGTATTTT. The genes are TRBV19 and TRBJ2-3, with D possibly TRBD2 on 5 matching bases. V was cut by 6 bases and J by 1 base, with 14 bases left in between. Germline-derived CDR1 and CDR2 are LNHDA and SQIVND (reference sequence). CDR3 length: 15 residues.

J is TRBJ2-2 and V is TRBV9, with D possibly being TRBD2 (6 bases). Germline CDR1 and CDR2: SGDLS and YYNGEE. Trimming took off 3 bases at V and 7 bases at J, with 16 bases between the two ends. There are 15 residues in the CDR3. CDR3 coding DNA: TGTGCCAGCAGCGGGGACTCCCCATACAGCGGGGAGCTGTTTTTT. It translates to CASSGDSPYSGELFF.

The chain joins TRBV12-5 to TRBJ2-1; D is perhaps TRBD1 (5 bases). V was pared by 6 bases and J by 9 bases, with 15 bases between. The germline V gene encodes CDR1 LGHNT and CDR2 FRNRAP. The CDR3 spans 13 residues. CDR3 region: CASGFSSGIEQFF. CDR3 sequence (DNA): TGTGCTAGTGGGTTCTCCTCAGGGATTGAGCAGTTCTTC.

In DNA, the CDR3 is TGTGCCAGCAGCTTCGTCCCGGGCACTGAAGCTTTCTTT. This encodes CASSFVPGTEAFF. The chain has TRBV7-9 and TRBJ1-1; D is unresolved. V lost 3 bases to trimming and J lost 4 bases, with 9 bases between them. There are 13 residues in the CDR3. Germline V lookup: CDR1 SEHNR, CDR2 FQNEAQ (reference sequence).

The chain couples TRBV5-5 to TRBJ1-5; possibly TRBD1 for D (6 bases). The CDR3 has 13 residues. Trimming left V 1 base short and J 8 bases short, with 10 bases between. Germline V lookup: CDR1 SGHKS, CDR2 YYEKEE (reference sequence). As DNA, the CDR3 is TGTGCCAGCAGCTTGAACTCAGGGGAGCCCCAGCATTTT. Amino acids: CASSLNSGEPQHF.

The chain joins TRBV27 to TRBJ1-2, with D maybe TRBD1 (6 bases). From germline, CDR1 is MNHEY and CDR2 SMNVEV (reference sequence). This CDR3 region has 15 residues. Deletions cut 5 bases from V and 5 bases from J, with 18 bases between. The DNA of the CDR3 is TGTGCCAGCAGTATGACAGGCCCAACGGGGTATGGCTACACCTTC. It translates to CASSMTGPTGYGYTF.

J is TRBJ2-3 and V is TRBV18, with TRBD1 matching 9 bases. CDR3 length: 13 residues. The germline V gene encodes CDR1 KGHSH and CDR2 LQKENI. The trim removed 5 bases at V and 9 bases at J, leaving 6 bases unmatched. CDR3 amino acids: CASSAQGTGTQYF. The CDR3 DNA reads TGTGCCAGCTCAGCACAGGGGACAGGGACGCAGTATTTT.

V is TRBV4-1 and J is TRBJ2-7, with 8 positions matching TRBD1. Unmatched junction bases numbered 3, after V lost 3 bases and J lost 2 bases. Germline CDR1 reads MGHRA; CDR2 reads YSYEKL. This CDR3 has 14 residues. The CDR3, as DNA: TGCGCCAGCAGCCAGGAGACAGGGGCCTACGAGCAGTACTTC. Its protein is CASSQETGAYEQYF.

The genes are TRBV19 and TRBJ1-2; 7 bases map to TRBD1. The CDR3 sequence is 14 residues long. Germline values: CDR1 LNHDA, CDR2 SQIVND (reference sequence). V trimming: 5 bases; J trimming: 0 bases; junction bases outside the gene matches: 3. In DNA form, the CDR3 reads TGTGCCAGTAGTCCCGGGACAGCTAACTATGGCTACACCTTC. It is translated as CASSPGTANYGYTF. Together with reference TRBV19 and TRBJ1-2, the CDR3 gives the full variable domain: DGGITQSPKYLFRKEGQNVTLSCEQNLNHDAMYWYRQDPGQGLRLIYYSQIVNDFQKGDIAEGYSVSREKKESFPLTVTSAQKNPTAFYLCASSPGTANYGYTFGSGTRLTVV.

The chain recombines TRBV25-1 with TRBJ2-5; D ambiguous. V was cut by 0 bases and J by 4 bases, with 9 bases left in between. This CDR3 has 14 amino acids. Germline CDR1 MGHDK, CDR2 SYGVNS. CDR3 sequence reads: CASSEYSLSETQYF. CDR3 sequence (DNA): TGTGCCAGCAGTGAATATTCCCTTTCAGAGACCCAGTACTTC.

The chain has TRBV5-4 and TRBJ2-6, with D perhaps TRBD2 (5 bases). The CDR3 runs to 15 residues. Per germline, CDR1 SGHNT and CDR2 YYREEE (reference sequence). Trimming removed 7 bases from V and 0 bases from J, with 11 bases in between. The CDR3 region has the DNA TGTGCCAGCCGTCCGCGGGCCTCTGGGGCCAACGTCCTGACTTTC. Its protein is CASRPRASGANVLTF.

J is TRBJ2-2 and V is TRBV27; D may be TRBD1 (6 bases). Trimming pared 4 bases from V and 1 base from J, leaving 10 bases between. The germline V gene has CDR1 MNHEY and CDR2 SMNVEV (reference sequence). The CDR3 has 15 residues. The CDR3 spells CASSYDRLNTGELFF. Here the CDR3 DNA reads TGTGCCAGCAGTTACGACAGGTTGAACACCGGGGAGCTGTTTTTT.

This chain uses TRBV28 with TRBJ1-5; 7 bases are shared with TRBD1. This CDR3 is built from 14 residues. V shed 6 bases, J shed 2 bases, and the junction held 4 bases outside the gene matches. Germline V gene sequence: CDR1 MDHEN, CDR2 SYDVKM. CDR3 loop: CASRRQGGNQPQHF. For the CDR3, the DNA is TGTGCCAGCAGGAGACAGGGTGGCAATCAGCCCCAGCATTTT.

This clone was observed a few times. The chain is built from TRBV30 and TRBJ2-7; a possible D gene is TRBD1 (5 bases). The CDR3 has 14 amino acids. Trimming shortened V by 7 bases and J by 1 base, and 17 bases separated the two germline ends. CDR1 is GTSNPN and CDR2 is SVGIG in the germline V gene (reference sequence). The CDR3 loop is CASNRRGSSYEQYF. The CDR3 DNA sequence: TGTGCCTCCAATCGTAGGGGTTCTTCCTACGAGCAGTACTTC.

V gene TRBV6-5 combines with J gene TRBJ1-3, with D unclear. Germline V gene sequence: CDR1 MNHEY, CDR2 SVGAGI. The germline V and J ends were trimmed by 9 bases and 1 base, with 10 bases remaining between them. The CDR3 sequence is 13 residues long. As DNA, the CDR3 is TGTGCCAGTGGGCCGGGGTCTGGAAACACCATATATTTT. Translating it yields CASGPGSGNTIYF.

The rearrangement joins TRBV2 to TRBJ2-1; 9 nucleotides match TRBD2. The CDR3 is made up of 14 amino acids. The germline CDR1 and CDR2 sequences are SNHLY and FYNNEI. Trimming removed 8 bases from V and 8 bases from J; junction bases left unmatched: 10. The CDR3 sequence: CASHLAGGRDEQFF. DNA for the CDR3: TGTGCCAGCCACCTGGCGGGAGGGCGCGATGAGCAGTTCTTC.

This chain links TRBV30 with TRBJ1-1; D not certain. Trimming shortened V by 0 bases and J by 7 bases, and 12 bases separated the two germline ends. Germline V lookup: CDR1 GTSNPN, CDR2 SVGIG (reference sequence). The CDR3 spans 13 residues. The CDR3 here is CAWSVLFGGEAFF. CDR3 coding DNA: TGTGCCTGGAGTGTACTGTTTGGCGGTGAAGCTTTCTTT.

J is TRBJ1-3 and V is TRBV4-2, with 8 bases lining up with TRBD1. The CDR3 length is 16 residues. Germline V gives CDR1 LGHNA, CDR2 YNFKEQ. V shed 3 bases, J shed 0 bases, and the junction held 4 bases outside the gene matches. The CDR3 loop is CASSHRDRSSGNTIYF. CDR3 coding DNA: TGTGCCAGCAGCCATAGGGACAGGAGCTCTGGAAACACCATATATTTT.

The chain employs TRBV7-9 and TRBJ2-7; TRBD2 is a possible D gene (6 bases). The length of the CDR3 is 12 residues. Germline loops: CDR1 SEHNR, CDR2 FQNEAQ (reference sequence). V was clipped by 4 bases and J by 4 bases, with 8 bases between them. DNA for the CDR3: TGTGCCAGCAGCTGGAGGGAATACGAGCAGTACTTC. It specifies CASSWREYEQYF.

This clone was found once. V usage is TRBV28 and J usage is TRBJ2-7; D possibly corresponds to TRBD1 (6 bases). CDR3 length equals 15 residues. Germline CDR1 MDHEN, CDR2 SYDVKM. V lost 6 bases, J lost 2 bases, and 17 bases lay in between. CDR3 amino acids: CASSTRGTGAYEQYF. CDR3 nucleotide sequence: TGTGCCAGCAGCACGAGGGGGACGGGCGCCTACGAGCAGTACTTC. The whole variable domain, remainder taken from reference TRBV28 and TRBJ2-7, is DVKVTQSSRYLVKRTGEKVFLECVQDMDHENMFWYRQDPGLGLRLIYFSYDVKMKEKGDIPEGYSVSREKKERFSLILESASTNQTSMYLCASSTRGTGAYEQYFGPGTRLTVT.

The V and J genes are TRBV11-1 and TRBJ2-1; the match to TRBD2 covers 13 bases. V lost 5 bases and J lost 7; bases outside the gene matches: 5. This CDR3 has 15 amino acids. Germline V gene lookup returns CDR1 SGHAT and CDR2 FQDESV (reference sequence). CDR3 bases: TGTGCCAGCAGCCATGGACTAGCGGGAGTAAATGAGCAGTTCTTC. Translated, it gives CASSHGLAGVNEQFF. The entire variable domain, with the rest obtained from reference TRBV11-1 and TRBJ2-1, is as follows: EAEVAQSPRYKITEKSQAVAFWCDPISGHATLYWYRQILGQGPELLVQFQDESVVDDSQLPKDRFSAERLKGVDSTLKIQPAELGDSAMYLCASSHGLAGVNEQFFGPGTRLTVL.

This chain connects TRBV6-5 to TRBJ2-5, with a weak D call TRBD1 (6 bases). The CDR3 is made up of 14 amino acids. V lost 6 bases and J 2 bases, leaving 13 bases between the germline ends. From germline, CDR1 is MNHEY and CDR2 SVGAGI. CDR3 region: CASRTTGIQETQYF. The CDR3, as DNA: TGTGCCAGCAGGACCACAGGGATACAAGAGACCCAGTACTTC.

This chain links TRBV30 with TRBJ1-1; 7 bases line up with TRBD1. The CDR3 has 14 amino acids. V shed 2 bases, J shed 0 bases, and the junction held 3 bases outside the gene matches. The germline gives CDR1 GTSNPN, CDR2 SVGIG (reference sequence). The CDR3 loop is CAWSNRGVNTEAFF. The CDR3 DNA sequence: TGTGCCTGGAGTAACAGGGGCGTGAACACTGAAGCTTTCTTT.

The rearrangement uses TRBV6-5 and TRBJ2-7, with 10 bases that match TRBD1. V shed 5 bases and J 6 bases; nucleotides not matched to a gene: 10. The germline V gene has CDR1 MNHEY and CDR2 SVGAGI. The CDR3 has 15 residues. CDR3 amino acids: CASSTPGTGDGEQYF. The CDR3 DNA reads as TGTGCCAGCAGTACCCCCGGGACAGGGGACGGCGAGCAGTACTTC.

V gene TRBV11-3 combines with J gene TRBJ2-1, with TRBD1 matching 7 bases. The CDR3 loop spans 15 amino acids. V was pared by 1 base and J by 5 bases, with 5 bases of the junction left unmatched. Germline CDR1 is SGHNT and CDR2 is YENEEA. CDR3 in amino acids: CASSLGRGRHNEQFF. CDR3 nucleotides: TGTGCCAGCAGCTTAGGAAGGGGGCGGCACAATGAGCAGTTCTTC.

V gene TRBV2 combines with J gene TRBJ1-2; D uncertain. The germline gives CDR1 SNHLY, CDR2 FYNNEI. This CDR3 is built from 12 residues. The germline V and J ends were trimmed by 5 bases and 1 base, with 5 bases remaining between them. Here the CDR3 reads CASSSVNYGYTF. The CDR3 region has the DNA TGTGCCAGCAGTTCAGTTAACTATGGCTACACCTTC. Together with reference TRBV2 and TRBJ1-2, the CDR3 gives the full variable domain: EPEVTQTPSHQVTQMGQEVILRCVPISNHLYFYWYRQILGQKVEFLVSFYNNEISEKSEIFDDQFSVERPDGSNFTLKIRSTKLEDSAMYFCASSSVNYGYTFGSGTRLTVV.

The CDR3 bases are TGCGCCAGCAGCCAAGATCGTGGGGCCTCCAACACCGGGGAGCTGTTTTTT. Translation gives CASSQDRGASNTGELFF. The V gene is TRBV4-3, the J gene TRBJ2-2; weak D call: TRBD1 (5 bases). The length of the CDR3 is 17 residues. Trimming left V 0 bases short and J 2 bases short, with 13 bases between. Germline-derived CDR1 and CDR2 are LGHNA and YSLEER.

The rearrangement uses TRBV19 and TRBJ2-7; perhaps TRBD2 as D (6 bases). The CDR3 length is 14 residues. Germline V gene data show CDR1 as LNHDA and CDR2 as SQIVND (reference sequence). V lost 3 bases and J lost 1, with 10 bases in between. The CDR3 here is CASSMASESYEQYF. The DNA of the CDR3 is TGTGCCAGTAGTATGGCTAGCGAATCCTACGAGCAGTACTTC. Complete variable domain (other parts from reference TRBV19 and TRBJ2-7): DGGITQSPKYLFRKEGQNVTLSCEQNLNHDAMYWYRQDPGQGLRLIYYSQIVNDFQKGDIAEGYSVSREKKESFPLTVTSAQKNPTAFYLCASSMASESYEQYFGPGTRLTVT.

The rearrangement uses TRBV18 and TRBJ2-1; D uncertain. This CDR3 contains 15 residues. Trimming took 3 bases from V and 6 from J, leaving 15 bases between them. The V gene's germline CDR1 is KGHSH and CDR2 LQKENI. The CDR3 nucleotides read TGTGCCAGCTCACCCCGTGACTCATTTATCAATGAGCAGTTCTTC. It yields the protein CASSPRDSFINEQFF.

Only a few counts were recorded for this clone. The chain couples TRBV3-1 (or the pseudogene TRBV3-2) to TRBJ2-2; TRBD1 is a possible D gene (6 bases). The CDR3 totals 14 residues. Germline CDR1 LGHDT, CDR2 YNNKEL (reference sequence). V was trimmed by 5 bases and J by 6 bases, leaving 13 bases between them. Written as DNA, the CDR3 is TGTGCCAGCAGCAAGGGACCAGGGGCCGGGGAGCTGTTTTTT. Translation gives CASSKGPGAGELFF.

This clone was seen a single time. V gene TRBV28 combines with J gene TRBJ1-1; tentatively, D is TRBD1 (6 bases). V lost 5 bases and J lost 3, with 10 bases in between. The germline V gene has CDR1 MDHEN and CDR2 SYDVKM. The CDR3 contains 13 residues. The CDR3 region has the DNA TGTGCCAGCAGTATTACAGGGTACACTGAAGCTTTCTTT. It encodes CASSITGYTEAFF.